The next 15 T cell receptor beta chains were all read from a single sample in a study of beta chain features in type 1 diabetes. Their antigens remain unidentified. Study-level points and caveats: TCRB CDR3 length was moderately but significantly reduced in all four CD4+ subsets of Type 1 diabetes patients.

Expressed TCRB transcripts were sequenced because the entire RNA isolate underwent reverse transcription. Profiled with immunoSEQ multiplex PCR; TCRdb holds only in-frame clones, not every one. The sample contains around 140,000 clones, approximately 9% of which appear only once. What was sequenced was central memory CD4+ T cells from blood. These receptors were taken from a man aged 25 to 45 with type 1 diabetes.

The genes are TRBV4-3 and TRBJ2-2, with D perhaps TRBD2 (6 bases). V was clipped by 0 bases and J by 5 bases, with 19 bases between them. Per the germline V gene, CDR1 is LGHNA and CDR2 is YSLEER. The CDR3 loop spans 18 amino acids. In DNA form, the CDR3 reads TGCGCCAGCAGCCAAGATTATACTGGACTATTAATGACCGGGGAGCTGTTTTTT. Its protein is CASSQDYTGLLMTGELFF.

This chain connects TRBV9 to TRBJ2-7; D not resolved. Trimming stripped 0 bases from V and 3 bases from J, with 13 bases between. The CDR3 covers 15 residues. CDR1 is SGDLS, CDR2 YYNGEE, per germline. CDR3 nucleotide sequence: TGTGCCAGCAGCGTAGGTGGGCCCCCCCTCTACGAGCAGTACTTC. Translated, it gives CASSVGGPPLYEQYF.

This clone was counted only a few times. The rearrangement uses TRBV28 and TRBJ1-5; no clear D gene. Germline V gene lookup returns CDR1 MDHEN and CDR2 SYDVKM. V lost 7 bases and J 8 bases, leaving 21 bases between the germline ends. The CDR3 totals 15 residues. Here the CDR3 DNA reads TGTGCCAGCACCACGCCTCGTTTGGGCATCAAGCCCCAGCATTTT. This encodes CASTTPRLGIKPQHF.

There are a few counts of this clone. J is TRBJ2-5 and V is TRBV4-2; D might be TRBD1 (7 bases). In germline, CDR1 is LGHNA, CDR2 YNFKEQ. V lost 1 base and J 2 bases, leaving 14 bases between the germline ends. The CDR3 runs to 16 residues. The CDR3 protein is CASSQAGGSPQETQYF. The CDR3 DNA is TGTGCCAGCAGCCAAGCAGGGGGGTCTCCTCAAGAGACCCAGTACTTC.

A few counts support this clone. The chain joins TRBV7-2 to TRBJ2-7, with 7 nucleotides matching TRBD2. Germline CDR1 is SGHTA and CDR2 is FQGNSA. The CDR3 consists of 15 residues. The ends lost 6 bases at V and 2 bases at J; junction bases unmatched: 10. The CDR3 sequence is CASRSPGLPPYEQYF. The CDR3 DNA sequence: TGTGCCAGCAGGAGTCCGGGACTACCACCCTACGAGCAGTACTTC. The entire variable domain, with the rest obtained from reference TRBV7-2 and TRBJ2-7, is as follows: GAGVSQSPSNKVTEKGKDVELRCDPISGHTALYWYRQSLGQGLEFLIYFQGNSAPDKSGLPSDRFSAERTGGSVSTLTIQRTQQEDSAVYLCASRSPGLPPYEQYFGPGTRLTVT.

This clone appeared many times. The J gene is TRBJ2-3, the V gene TRBV4-1; 14 nucleotides match TRBD2. Germline V gene data show CDR1 as MGHRA and CDR2 as YSYEKL. The junction had 17 bases not matched to a gene; V was cut back by 3 bases and J by 6 bases. This CDR3 has 20 amino acids. The CDR3 sequence is CASSHPGLAGGSNRDDTQYF. The DNA for the CDR3 is TGCGCCAGCAGCCATCCCGGACTAGCGGGGGGATCTAATCGGGACGATACGCAGTATTTT.

The chain links TRBV5-1 to TRBJ1-1; 7 nucleotides match TRBD1. Trimming at V came to 0 bases and at J to 8 bases, leaving 7 bases not matched to a gene. The V gene's germline CDR1 is SGHRS and CDR2 YFSETQ. There are 14 residues in the CDR3. CDR3 region: CASSLVEGAPEAFF. The CDR3 DNA is TGCGCCAGCAGCTTGGTGGAGGGGGCGCCGGAAGCTTTCTTT.

The chain is built from TRBV5-5 and TRBJ1-4, with D uncertain. With 4 bases removed from V and 5 bases from J, the gap between germline ends came to 6 bases. The CDR3 runs to 12 residues. Germline-derived CDR1 and CDR2 are SGHKS and YYEKEE (reference sequence). The CDR3 bases are TGTGCCAGCAGCATCCTGAATGAAAAACTGTTTTTT. This translates into CASSILNEKLFF.

The chain has TRBV7-2 and TRBJ2-3; TRBD2 agrees at 7 bases. Germline assignment: CDR1 SGHTA and CDR2 FQGNSA. V was clipped by 2 bases and J by 1 base; unmatched bases: 3. This CDR3 spans 15 amino acids. CDR3 region: CASSLQGGGTDTQYF. The CDR3 coding sequence is TGTGCCAGCAGCTTACAGGGAGGGGGCACAGATACGCAGTATTTT.

V and J are TRBV5-6 and TRBJ1-1, with 9 bases fitting TRBD1. CDR1 and CDR2 (germline): SGHDT, YYEEEE. The CDR3 loop spans 16 amino acids. The V segment lost 4 bases and the J segment 11 bases; nucleotides outside the gene matches: 18. CDR3 bases: TGTGCCAGCAGCCCCGGCCCGGGACAGGGCCTGGCGGGGGCTTTCTTT. This encodes CASSPGPGQGLAGAFF.

This clone was counted between two and nine times. V gene TRBV7-9 combines with J gene TRBJ2-1, with 7 bases aligning to TRBD1. Germline CDR1 reads SEHNR; CDR2 reads FQNEAQ (reference sequence). V gave up 8 bases and J gave up 9 bases; unmatched junction bases: 4. The CDR3 is 11 amino acids. Here the CDR3 DNA reads TGTGCCAGCGAGGGGGCAATTGAGCAGTTCTTC. This encodes CASEGAIEQFF. Supplemented by reference TRBV7-9 and TRBJ2-1, the full variable domain reads DTGVSQNPRHKITKRGQNVTFRCDPISEHNRLYWYRQTLGQGPEFLTYFQNEAQLEKSRLLSDRFSAERPKGSFSTLEIQRTEQGDSAMYLCASEGAIEQFFGPGTRLTVL.

The chain has TRBV9 and TRBJ1-6, with D tentatively TRBD1 (6 bases). Germline V gives CDR1 SGDLS, CDR2 YYNGEE. Trimming pared 5 bases from V and 8 bases from J, leaving 11 bases between. The CDR3 sequence is 13 residues long. CDR3 sequence: CASSTNRDSPLHF. The CDR3 DNA reads as TGTGCCAGCAGTACAAACAGGGATTCACCCCTCCACTTT.

This clone has just a few counts. The J gene is TRBJ2-5, the V gene TRBV11-2; 7 nucleotides agree with TRBD1. Losses at the gene ends were 2 bases for V and 5 bases for J; bases not matched to a gene: 11. This CDR3 is 16 amino acids long. Germline V gene data show CDR1 as SGHAT and CDR2 as FQNNGV. CDR3 DNA: TGTGCCAGCAGCTTAACCCTACAGGGGACGTTGGAGACCCAGTACTTC. This sequence encodes CASSLTLQGTLETQYF.

This chain joins TRBV9 and TRBJ2-2; D is uncertain. The germline V and J ends were trimmed by 4 bases and 4 bases, with 8 bases remaining between them. The CDR3 totals 13 residues. The germline V gene encodes CDR1 SGDLS and CDR2 YYNGEE. DNA for the CDR3: TGTGCCAGCAGCCCTCAGATCACCGGGGAGCTGTTTTTT. Its protein product is CASSPQITGELFF.

The chain links TRBV18 to TRBJ2-3, with D possibly matching TRBD2 (5 bases). CDR1 is KGHSH and CDR2 is LQKENI in the germline V gene. The V gene lost 3 bases and the J gene lost 8 bases, with 9 bases spanning the gap. This CDR3 has 12 residues. The chain's CDR3 is CASSPLEGTQYF. The DNA for the CDR3 is TGTGCCAGCTCACCTTTAGAGGGTACGCAGTATTTT. Variable domain in full (rest from reference TRBV18 and TRBJ2-3): NAGVMQNPRHLVRRRGQEARLRCSPMKGHSHVYWYRQLPEEGLKFMVYLQKENIIDESGMPKERFSAEFPKEGPSILRIQQVVRGDSAAYFCASSPLEGTQYFGPGTRLTVL.